The T cell receptor (beta chain) described here comes from a study of CXCR3-negative and CXCR3-positive naive CD8 T cells. Study-wide points: Naive CXCR3-negative and CXCR3-positive cells had similar TRBV-TRBJ usage; memory differed. Naive cells with CXCR3 showed TRB CDR3s that were more hydrophobic than those in CXCR3-negative naive cells. CXCR3 expression dropped partially after cryopreservation, and most assays relied on fresh PBMCs. From TRB CDR3 properties, TCR strength was inferred; surface CD5 did not differ between naive subsets.

It was by 5' RACE with UMI labels that the TRB cDNA libraries were prepared. TCRdb reprocessed the 5' RACE reads and keeps a single row for each CDR3 protein, giving no DNA. The table lists roughly 80,000 distinct CDR3 sequences. CD45RO-CCR7+CD27+CD95- expression identified naive CD8+ T cells. Notes on this clonotype: No antigen is known for it.

In germline, CDR1 is MDHEN, CDR2 SYDVKM. This CDR3 contains 14 residues. Sequencing was performed on naive CXCR3+ CD8+ T cells from blood. The sample's subset: CD45RO-CCR7+CD27+CD95- naive CD8+ T cells expressing CXCR3 (TNR3+). The source of this sequence is a human donor in good health. Some clones in this sample may be carry-over from other donors' samples. The chain is built from TRBV28 and TRBJ2-7. The CDR3 loop reads CASSFKGTTYEQYF.